This T cell receptor beta chain originates from a study of cytomegalovirus exposure and HLA in healthy donors. Across the whole study: Among around 200 million T cells, an earlier analysis found roughly 110 million unique TCR beta sequences. Study-level findings and limits: HLA allele associations emerged for under 20,000 TCR beta sequences in a later analysis, at 0.05 false discovery rate. In a later analysis, compared with equally common non-associated chains, HLA-associated beta chains were more expanded. A later analysis found that most CMV-associated TCR beta chains appeared HLA-restricted.

Details on this clone: Its antigen is currently unknown. The junction and the germline gene differ at one end; a read error may be behind it.

With 60 Vbeta and 13 Jbeta primers, the PCR was carried out. Only in-frame clones appear in the TCRdb table, and some are missing; sequencing was by immunoSEQ multiplex PCR. The sample has 150,000 to 200,000 clones, approximately 84% seen once. What was sequenced was PBMCs. This TCR derives from a woman between 35 and 50 years old in good health and CMV-seropositive.

CDR3 loop: CASRYSRPTDTQYF. The CDR3 DNA reads as TGTGCCAGCAGGTACTCGCGTCCCACAGATACGCAGTATTTT. The rearrangement links TRBV6-6 to TRBJ2-3, with D uncertain. Germline V gene lookup returns CDR1 MNHNY and CDR2 SVGAGI (reference sequence). This CDR3 is 14 amino acids long.